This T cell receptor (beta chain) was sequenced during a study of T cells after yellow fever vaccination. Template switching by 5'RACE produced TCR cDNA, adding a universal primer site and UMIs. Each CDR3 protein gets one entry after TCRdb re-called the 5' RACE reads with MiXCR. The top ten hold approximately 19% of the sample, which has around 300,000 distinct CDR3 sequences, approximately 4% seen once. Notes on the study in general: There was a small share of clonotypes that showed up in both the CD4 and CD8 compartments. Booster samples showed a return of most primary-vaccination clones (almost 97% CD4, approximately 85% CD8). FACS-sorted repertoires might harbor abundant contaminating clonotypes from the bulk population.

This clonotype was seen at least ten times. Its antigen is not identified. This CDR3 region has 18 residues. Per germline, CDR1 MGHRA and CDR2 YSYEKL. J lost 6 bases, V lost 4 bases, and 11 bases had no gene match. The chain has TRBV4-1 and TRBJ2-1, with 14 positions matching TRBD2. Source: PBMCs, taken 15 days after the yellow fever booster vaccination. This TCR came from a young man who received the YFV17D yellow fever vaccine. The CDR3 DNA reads TGCGCCAGCAGCCTCCGCCACCCTGGACTAGCGGGGGGCAATGAGCAGTTCTTC. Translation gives CASSLRHPGLAGGNEQFF.